This TCR beta chain originates from a study of cytomegalovirus exposure and HLA in healthy donors. On the study more broadly: Researchers previously reported finding just under 120 million unique TCR beta sequences from around 200 million T cells. Overall study results and limits: Cytomegalovirus status, reportedly, was diagnosed with high specificity and sensitivity by the classifier. A link between a missense DCLRE1C variant and TCR beta V- and J-gene trimming emerged from a later analysis. The study assumed roughly uniform donor sequencing depth for presence/absence analyses.

Details on this clone: Antigen specificity is unknown.

The CDR3 extends over 15 amino acids. The ends lost 3 bases at V and 1 base at J; junction bases unmatched: 2. Germline V CDR1 and CDR2: SGHAT, FQNNGV. PCR used 60 Vbeta primers and 13 Jbeta primers. The protocol was immunoSEQ multiplex PCR, while the TCRdb copy is restricted to in-frame clones and leaves out a portion. The sample lists 100,000 to 150,000 clones, 70% to 85% occurring once. The chain combines TRBV11-2 with TRBJ2-2; 7 positions match TRBD2. This TCR was sampled from a boy aged 5-17 years in good health and CMV-seronegative. Sample: PBMCs. The CDR3 spells CASSLRGMNTGELFF. The CDR3 DNA reads as TGTGCCAGCAGCTTGCGGGGGATGAACACCGGGGAGCTGTTTTTT.